A selection of T cell receptor beta chains follows, all from one sample in a study of tissue T cells after allogeneic stem cell transplantation. Profiling relied on immunoSEQ multiplex PCR, and the TCRdb table lists in-frame clones only, not all of them. The sample shows 1,500 to 2,000 clones, about 75% of them seen only once. Sequencing was performed on tissue from the stomach, taken at autopsy. All receptors derive from a female donor older than 55 with lung cancer. The CDR3 runs from the conserved cysteine through the conserved F or W. Fields, in order: J gene, V gene, clone size, D gene, CDR3 DNA, CDR3 protein. A D gene is named only where the DNA matches it firmly. For some rows the clone size is stated as once, few or many, or as a class when expanded; others skip it.

j_gene: TRBJ2-3
v_gene: TRBV7-2
abundance: .
d_gene: .
CDR3nt: TGTGCCAGCAGCTCGGGGGGGATGTGGACAGGGGCAGATACGCAGTATTTT
CDR3aa: CASSSGGMWTGADTQYF

j_gene: TRBJ1-1
v_gene: TRBV11-3
abundance: .
d_gene: .
CDR3nt: TGTGCCAGCAGCCCCCGGGGGGGGGCGAGCACTGAAGCTTTCTTT
CDR3aa: CASSPRGGASTEAFF

j_gene: TRBJ2-5
v_gene: TRBV13
abundance: .
d_gene: TRBD2
CDR3nt: TGTGCCAGCAGCTCCCCTTCTAGCGGGGGATTTCAAGAGACCCAGTACTTC
CDR3aa: CASSSPSSGGFQETQYF

j_gene: TRBJ1-1
v_gene: TRBV6-6
abundance: few
d_gene: TRBD1
CDR3nt: TGTGCCAGCAGTGCGACAGGGACGGGTGAAGCTTTCTTT
CDR3aa: CASSATGTGEAFF

j_gene: TRBJ1-5
v_gene: TRBV18
abundance: .
d_gene: TRBD1
CDR3nt: TGTGCCAGCTCACCGGACAGGCTTTATCAGCCCCAGCATTTT
CDR3aa: CASSPDRLYQPQHF

j_gene: TRBJ1-3
v_gene: TRBV6-2/TRBV6-3
abundance: .
d_gene: .
CDR3nt: TGTGCCAGCAGTTACAAGGCCTTGTCGGGAAACACCATATATTTT
CDR3aa: CASSYKALSGNTIYF

j_gene: TRBJ2-3
v_gene: TRBV6-4
abundance: .
d_gene: .
CDR3nt: TGTGCCAGCACGACAGATACGCAGTATTTT
CDR3aa: CASTTDTQYF

j_gene: TRBJ2-7
v_gene: TRBV7-9
abundance: .
d_gene: .
CDR3nt: TGTGCCAGCAGCTTTCCCGCGACACCGTCGGGCTTTACCTACGAGCAGTACTTC
CDR3aa: CASSFPATPSGFTYEQYF

j_gene: TRBJ1-5
v_gene: TRBV19
abundance: .
d_gene: .
CDR3nt: TGTGCCAGTAGCCGACAGGATCATCAGCCCCAGCATTTT
CDR3aa: CASSRQDHQPQHF

j_gene: TRBJ2-1
v_gene: TRBV6-6
abundance: .
d_gene: .
CDR3nt: TGTGCCAGCAGTTACCCCCCCTGGAGCTCCTACAATGAGCAGTTCTTC
CDR3aa: CASSYPPWSSYNEQFF

j_gene: TRBJ1-2
v_gene: TRBV14
abundance: .
d_gene: .
CDR3nt: TGTGCCAGCAGCCCAAACGAAGGCTATGGCTACACCTTC
CDR3aa: CASSPNEGYGYTF

j_gene: TRBJ2-3
v_gene: TRBV11-2
abundance: once
d_gene: .
CDR3nt: TGTGCCAGCAGCTTCGGGGGCACAGATACGCAGTATTTT
CDR3aa: CASSFGGTDTQYF

j_gene: TRBJ1-1
v_gene: TRBV12-5
abundance: large
d_gene: .
CDR3nt: TGTGCTAGTGGCATCTCCTATGGAACTGAAGCTTTCTTT
CDR3aa: CASGISYGTEAFF

j_gene: TRBJ2-5
v_gene: TRBV4-1
abundance: few
d_gene: TRBD2
CDR3nt: TGCGCCAGCAGCCAAGAGGATTACATGGGGACTAGCGGCCAAGAGACCCAGTACTTC
CDR3aa: CASSQEDYMGTSGQETQYF

j_gene: TRBJ2-1
v_gene: TRBV3-1/TRBV3-2
abundance: once
d_gene: TRBD1
CDR3nt: TGTGCCAGCAGCCAAGCGGCCAGGGGGAATGAGCAGTTCTTC
CDR3aa: CASSQAARGNEQFF

j_gene: TRBJ1-1
v_gene: TRBV5-1
abundance: .
d_gene: .
CDR3nt: TGCGCCAGCAGCTTTACAGGGTCCACTGAAGCTTTCTTT
CDR3aa: CASSFTGSTEAFF

j_gene: TRBJ2-7
v_gene: TRBV5-5
abundance: .
d_gene: TRBD1
CDR3nt: TGTGCCACCTACAGGGGGCTCGGATTGTACGAGCAGTACTTC
CDR3aa: CATYRGLGLYEQYF

j_gene: TRBJ1-2
v_gene: TRBV30
abundance: once
d_gene: .
CDR3nt: TGTGCCTGGAGTGTAATAAGGTATAATGGCTACACCTTC
CDR3aa: CAWSVIRYNGYTF

j_gene: TRBJ1-1
v_gene: TRBV7-9
abundance: .
d_gene: TRBD1
CDR3nt: TGTGCCAGCAGCCCATACAGGGGGCGAGGGGACACTGAAGCTTTCTTT
CDR3aa: CASSPYRGRGDTEAFF

j_gene: TRBJ2-3
v_gene: TRBV18
abundance: .
d_gene: TRBD2
CDR3nt: TGTGCCAGCTCACTGGGACTAGCGGGGGACCTGGATACGCAGTATTTT
CDR3aa: CASSLGLAGDLDTQYF